This T cell receptor (beta chain) derives from a study of blood T cell repertoires in COVID-19. Study overall: In each case, the material was cDNA or gDNA derived from T cells, B-cell-depleted T cells, or PBMCs.

Per the original data handling: Cell counts per sample came from amplifying reference gene primers. The protocol was immunoSEQ multiplex PCR, while the TCRdb copy is restricted to in-frame clones and leaves out a portion. The DNA gave D and trimming, while V, J and clone size come from that table. The table has fewer than 65,000 clones, around 85% seen once; the top ten hold about a sixth. Looked up from germline, CDR1 is MNHNY and CDR2 is SVGAGI (reference sequence). Trimming shortened V by 8 bases and J by 1 base, and 10 bases separated the two germline ends. This CDR3 has 13 amino acids. The chain employs TRBV6-6 and TRBJ2-3; D is ambiguous. The source of this sequence is a human donor in a cohort sampled during active COVID-19. The material sequenced was peripheral blood. CDR3 loop: CASDGGGTDTQYF. CDR3 bases: TGTGCCAGCGATGGCGGAGGCACAGATACGCAGTATTTT.